This TCR beta chain comes out of a study of blood T cell repertoires in COVID-19. The CDR3 has 15 residues. With V trimmed by 5 bases and J by 6 bases, 10 bases remained unmatched. Germline-derived CDR1 and CDR2 are LNHDA and SQIVND (reference sequence). Original data processing: Amplified reference gene primers provided the basis for estimating nucleated cell counts. Produced via immunoSEQ multiplex PCR; TCRdb's table is partial and in-frame only. The V and J calls and the clone size are those of that table, but D and trimming were determined from the DNA. The table shows 90,000 to 120,000 clones, with roughly four fifths occurring only once.

Specimen: peripheral blood. The clonotype was recovered from a woman older than 75 with active or convalescent COVID-19. The rearrangement joins TRBV19 to TRBJ1-5, with 7 nucleotides matching TRBD1. The CDR3 sequence is CASSETTGSSQPQHF. The CDR3 DNA is TGTGCCAGTAGTGAAACGACAGGGTCCAGTCAGCCCCAGCATTTT.